This T cell receptor beta chain was captured in a study of blood T cell repertoires in COVID-19. Study summary: COVID-19 samples from acute and convalescent phases originated in the United States, Italy and Spain. In each case, the material was cDNA or gDNA derived from T cells, B-cell-depleted T cells, or PBMCs.

The CDR3 covers 17 residues. The trim removed 4 bases at V and 2 bases at J, leaving 10 bases unmatched. From germline, CDR1 is MNHEY and CDR2 SMNVEV (reference sequence). TCRdb's table, derived via immunoSEQ multiplex PCR, lists solely in-frame clones and lacks some. The sample lists approximately 270,000 clones, about 91% occurring once. The chain combines TRBV27 with TRBJ2-1, with 8 bases that match TRBD1. Sequencing was performed on peripheral blood. The origin of this receptor is an older man with acute or convalescent COVID-19. Written as DNA, the CDR3 is TGTGCCAGCAGTTCCTTCTCGACAGGGGTGACCTACAATGAGCAGTTCTTC. Protein sequence: CASSSFSTGVTYNEQFF.